A selection of T cell receptor beta chains follows, all from one sample in a study of CXCR3-negative and CXCR3-positive naive CD8 T cells. TCRdb re-called the 5' RACE reads and catalogs CDR3 proteins one per entry, DNA excluded. This listing includes around 130,000 distinct CDR3 sequences. Input material: naive CXCR3+ CD8+ T cells from blood. The receptors derive from a human donor in good health. Some clones in this sample may be carry-over from other donors' samples. Both conserved end residues are part of each CDR3. The order of the fields is J gene, V gene, CDR3 protein.

J gene: TRBJ2-7; V gene: TRBV11-2; CDR3 protein: CASSLVRSSREQYF
J gene: TRBJ2-1; V gene: TRBV30; CDR3 protein: CAWSAGTGGRDEQFF
J gene: TRBJ2-7; V gene: TRBV28; CDR3 protein: CASSLRLAGGDLEQYF
J gene: TRBJ1-2; V gene: TRBV29-1; CDR3 protein: CSVEDRTENGYTF
J gene: TRBJ2-7; V gene: TRBV9; CDR3 protein: CASSVTFAELPYEQYF
J gene: TRBJ2-7; V gene: TRBV28; CDR3 protein: CASSPGTGRSYEQYF
J gene: TRBJ2-1; V gene: TRBV29-1; CDR3 protein: CSVEVRREFWEQFF
J gene: TRBJ2-7; V gene: TRBV9; CDR3 protein: CASSVAGGTNYEQYF
J gene: TRBJ1-1; V gene: TRBV4-1; CDR3 protein: CASSPVGSNTEAFF
J gene: TRBJ2-5; V gene: TRBV11-2; CDR3 protein: CASSFRAGGPQETQYF
J gene: TRBJ2-1; V gene: TRBV7-9; CDR3 protein: CASSHPLAGDEQFF
J gene: TRBJ2-3; V gene: TRBV29-1; CDR3 protein: CSVAGTGVADTQYF
J gene: TRBJ2-5; V gene: TRBV6-2/TRBV6-3; CDR3 protein: CASSYPRRGETQYF
J gene: TRBJ2-3; V gene: TRBV4-3; CDR3 protein: CASSQEIMGSSTDTQYF
J gene: TRBJ2-2; V gene: TRBV5-1; CDR3 protein: CASCLAGTGELFF
J gene: TRBJ1-2; V gene: TRBV20-1; CDR3 protein: CSARRDRGRNYGYTF
J gene: TRBJ2-3; V gene: TRBV7-3; CDR3 protein: CASSPIAGGADTQYF
J gene: TRBJ2-1; V gene: TRBV2; CDR3 protein: CASSEKILGQQDNEQFF
J gene: TRBJ1-5; V gene: TRBV12-3/TRBV12-4; CDR3 protein: CASGGTQPQHF
J gene: TRBJ2-1; V gene: TRBV30; CDR3 protein: CAWSPEGSSMYEQFF
J gene: TRBJ2-5; V gene: TRBV27; CDR3 protein: CASRDLVLPATQYF
J gene: TRBJ2-1; V gene: TRBV7-7; CDR3 protein: CASSPSSSYNEQFF
J gene: TRBJ2-5; V gene: TRBV6-2/TRBV6-3; CDR3 protein: CASSYRGQETQYF
J gene: TRBJ1-2; V gene: TRBV6-5; CDR3 protein: CASKGGTGSELRYGYTF
J gene: TRBJ2-7; V gene: TRBV7-9; CDR3 protein: CASSFLESGSYEQYF
J gene: TRBJ2-1; V gene: TRBV12-3/TRBV12-4; CDR3 protein: CASADRLINEQFF
J gene: TRBJ2-7; V gene: TRBV7-6; CDR3 protein: CASSPRAGGKTYEQYF
J gene: TRBJ1-3; V gene: TRBV7-9; CDR3 protein: CASGPYGNTIYF
J gene: TRBJ1-1; V gene: TRBV5-1; CDR3 protein: CASSLASGGDTEAFF
J gene: TRBJ2-7; V gene: TRBV20-1; CDR3 protein: CSARQGPYEQYF
J gene: TRBJ2-2; V gene: TRBV23-1; CDR3 protein: CASSQPTPRGLIPPNTGELFF
J gene: TRBJ2-1; V gene: TRBV9; CDR3 protein: CASSTRTSGGYNEQFF